The sequence of this T cell receptor (beta chain) was determined in a study of blood T cell repertoires in COVID-19. Study details: Nucleic acid was either cDNA or gDNA, and it came from T cells, B-cell-depleted T cells, or PBMCs.

In its sample, this clone was seen a few times. Authors' methods: Cell counts per sample came from amplifying reference gene primers. Sequenced by immunoSEQ multiplex PCR; TCRdb stores in-frame clones only, minus some. V and J calls and clone size are those listed in that table; D and trimming were worked out from the DNA. The top ten hold about 9.8% of the sample, which has roughly 260,000 clones, about 89% seen once. V shed 5 bases, J shed 3 bases, and the junction held 16 bases outside the gene matches. CDR1 is MNHEY, CDR2 SMNVEV, per germline (reference sequence). This CDR3 spans 18 amino acids. The chain joins TRBV27 to TRBJ2-5, with 9 positions matching TRBD1. The sequence derives from a man aged 35 to 55 who had recovered from COVID-19. Sample: peripheral blood. DNA for the CDR3: TGTGCCAGCAGTCCCCTGACAGGGGGTGGGGAACACAAAGAGACCCAGTACTTC. Protein product: CASSPLTGGGEHKETQYF.